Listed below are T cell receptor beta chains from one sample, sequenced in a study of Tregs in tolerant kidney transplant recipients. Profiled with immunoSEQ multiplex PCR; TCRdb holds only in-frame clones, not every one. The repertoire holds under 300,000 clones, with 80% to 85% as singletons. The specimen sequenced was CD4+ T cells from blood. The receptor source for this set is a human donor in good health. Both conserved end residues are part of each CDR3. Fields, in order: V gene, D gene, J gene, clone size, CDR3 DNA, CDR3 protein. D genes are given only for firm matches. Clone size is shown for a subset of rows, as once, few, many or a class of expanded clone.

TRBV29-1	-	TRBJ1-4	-	TGCAGCGCCGGCGGGCAGGGAAGTGAAAAACTGTTTTTT	CSAGGQGSEKLFF
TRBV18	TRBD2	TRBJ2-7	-	TGTGCCAGCTCACCATATCCTAGCGGGACCTACGAGCAGTACTTC	CASSPYPSGTYEQYF
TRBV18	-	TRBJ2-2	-	TGTGCCAGCTCACCACACCCAGTTTTTAACACCGGGGAGCTGTTTTTT	CASSPHPVFNTGELFF
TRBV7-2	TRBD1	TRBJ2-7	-	TGTGCCAGCAGCTCCGGGACAGGGAACTACGAGCAGTACTTC	CASSSGTGNYEQYF
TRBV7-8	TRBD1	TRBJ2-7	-	TGTGCCAGCAGCGCCCGACAGGGGCCTTCGCCGGGCGAGCAGTACTTC	CASSARQGPSPGEQYF
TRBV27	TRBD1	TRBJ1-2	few	TGTGCCAGCAGTTCGAGACAGGGTGAAAATGGCTACACCTTC	CASSSRQGENGYTF
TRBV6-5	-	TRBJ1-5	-	TGTGCCAGCAGTTACGGTGGTAGCAATCAGCCCCAGCATTTT	CASSYGGSNQPQHF
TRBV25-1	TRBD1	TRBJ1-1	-	TGTGCCAGCAGTGGGTTTGACAGGGGGGGGAACACTGAAGCTTTCTTT	CASSGFDRGGNTEAFF
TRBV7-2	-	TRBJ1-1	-	TGTGCCAGCAGTTCTGATGGGCGGATCACTGAAGCTTTCTTT	CASSSDGRITEAFF
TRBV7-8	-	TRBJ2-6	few	TGTGCCACCACCGCAGGATTGGGGGCTGGGGCCAACGTCCTGACTTTC	CATTAGLGAGANVLTF
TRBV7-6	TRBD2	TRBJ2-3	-	TGTGCCAGCAGCTTAGCCCTAGCGGGTGGCCCTGGCACAGATACGCAGTATTTT	CASSLALAGGPGTDTQYF
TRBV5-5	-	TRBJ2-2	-	TGTGCCAGCACCCCAGGGAGTTCGAACACCGGGGAGCTGTTTTTT	CASTPGSSNTGELFF
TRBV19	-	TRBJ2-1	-	TGTGCCAGTAAAATTTCCGGCTCCTACAATGAGCAGTTCTTC	CASKISGSYNEQFF
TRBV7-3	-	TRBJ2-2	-	TGTGCCAGCAGCCGACAGACCGGGGAGCTGTTTTTT	CASSRQTGELFF
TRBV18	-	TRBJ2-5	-	TGTGCCAGCTCACCCCGCTCCGGAATTCAAGAGACCCAGTACTTC	CASSPRSGIQETQYF
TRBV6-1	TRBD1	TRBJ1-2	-	TGTGCCAGCAGTCCACAGGGGCGGGACTATGGCTACACCTTC	CASSPQGRDYGYTF
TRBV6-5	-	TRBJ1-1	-	TGTGCCAGCAGTTATTTCAGGGGAACTGAAGCTTTCTTT	CASSYFRGTEAFF
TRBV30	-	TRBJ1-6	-	TGTGCCTGGAGTCGCAGGATCAATTCACCCTTCCACTTT	CAWSRRINSPFHF
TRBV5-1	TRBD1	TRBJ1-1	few	TGCGCCAGCAGCCCGAGGGGACAGGGGGTTACTGAAGCTTTCTTT	CASSPRGQGVTEAFF
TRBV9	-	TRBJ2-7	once	TGTGCCAGCAGCGTAGGTGGGGGTACCTACGAGCAGTACTTC	CASSVGGGTYEQYF
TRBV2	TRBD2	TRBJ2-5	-	TGTGCCAGCAGTGTGGGACTAGCGGGGGCGTTCCAAGAGACCCAGTACTTC	CASSVGLAGAFQETQYF
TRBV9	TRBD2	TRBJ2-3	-	TGTGCCAGCGGCCCGACTAGCAGCACAGATACGCAGTATTTT	CASGPTSSTDTQYF
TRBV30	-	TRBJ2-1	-	TGTGCCTGGAGTCGTCGAGAGAATGAGCAGTTCTTC	CAWSRRENEQFF
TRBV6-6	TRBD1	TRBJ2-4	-	TGTGCCAGCAGCCCGGGACAGGGAAAAAACATTCAGTACTTC	CASSPGQGKNIQYF
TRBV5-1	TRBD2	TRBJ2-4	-	TGCGCCAGCAGGCTAAGAGGACTAGCGGGAGACGAGAACATTCAGTACTTC	CASRLRGLAGDENIQYF
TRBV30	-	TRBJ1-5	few	TGTGCCTGGAGTGTTTGGGGGGGGGATCAGCCCCAGCATTTT	CAWSVWGGDQPQHF
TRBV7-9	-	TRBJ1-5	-	TGTGCCAGCAGCTTAGGGCAGGTCGTCGGGAATCAGCCCCAGCATTTT	CASSLGQVVGNQPQHF
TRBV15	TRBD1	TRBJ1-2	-	TGTGCCACCAGCAGAGGGGGAGACAGGGACTATGGCTACACCTTC	CATSRGGDRDYGYTF
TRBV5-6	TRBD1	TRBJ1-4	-	TGTGCCAGCAGCTTGAGGGGGCCTGGTAACAAAAAACTGTTTTTT	CASSLRGPGNKKLFF
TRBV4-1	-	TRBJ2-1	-	TGCGCCAGCAGCCATGCTGTGGAAGGTGGCAGGGAGTACAGAAATGAGCAGTTCTTC	CASSHAVEGGREYRNEQFF
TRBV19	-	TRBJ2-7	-	TGTGCCAGTAGTCCGACGGCGGGGCGGTGGGAGCAGTACTTC	CASSPTAGRWEQYF
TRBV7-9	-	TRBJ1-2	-	TGTGCCAGCAGCCTATTGCAGGGGCTGTCGGATGGCTACACCTTC	CASSLLQGLSDGYTF
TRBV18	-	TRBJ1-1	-	TGTGCCAGCTCACCCCAGGGGCAGGGCGTTGTGAACACTGAAGCTTTCTTT	CASSPQGQGVVNTEAFF
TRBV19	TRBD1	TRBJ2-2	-	TGTGCCAGTAGTATGGTCCCAGGGGGAAGAACCGGGGAGCTGTTTTTT	CASSMVPGGRTGELFF
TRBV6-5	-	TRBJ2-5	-	TGTGCCAGCAGTTCGAGTATGAGAGCAGAGACCCAGTACTTC	CASSSSMRAETQYF
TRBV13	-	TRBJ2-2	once	TGTGCCAGCAGCTTAGCGGTAGCGGAAGCCATGATGAACACCGGGGAGCTGTTTTTT	CASSLAVAEAMMNTGELFF
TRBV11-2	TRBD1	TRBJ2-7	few	TGTGCCAGCAGCTTAGGGGACAGGGGGTCCTACGAGCAGTACTTC	CASSLGDRGSYEQYF
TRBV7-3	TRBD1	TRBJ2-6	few	TGTGCCAGCAGCTGGGGCGGGGGACAGGGCCTTAAAGTCCTGACTTTC	CASSWGGGQGLKVLTF
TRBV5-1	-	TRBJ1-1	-	TGCGCCAGCAGCTTGAGCCCGGGACTTCGACAGACTGAAGCTTTCTTT	CASSLSPGLRQTEAFF
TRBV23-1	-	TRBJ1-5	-	TGCGCCAGCAGTACCCAGACGGGACTTTGGGGTCAGCCCCAGCATTTT	CASSTQTGLWGQPQHF
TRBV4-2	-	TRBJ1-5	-	TGTGCCAGCAGCCCTAGGGGGAATCAGCCCCAGCATTTT	CASSPRGNQPQHF
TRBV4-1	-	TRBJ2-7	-	TGCGCCAGCAGCCAAGATCCTGCAAGGGGGGTCGGCGGGGCCTACGAGCAGTACTTC	CASSQDPARGVGGAYEQYF
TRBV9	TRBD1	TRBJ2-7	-	TGTGCCAGCAGCGCAGCGACAGGGATTGGGTACGAGCAGTACTTC	CASSAATGIGYEQYF
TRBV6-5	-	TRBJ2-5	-	TGTGCCAGCAGTTTTGGGCTAAGGCGAGAGACCCAGTACTTC	CASSFGLRRETQYF
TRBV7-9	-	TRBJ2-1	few	TGTGCCAGCAGCATGACTGGGGCCAATGAGCAGTTCTTC	CASSMTGANEQFF
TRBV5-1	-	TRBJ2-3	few	TGCGCCAGCAGCTTGGGGGGCGGGGATGACACAGATACGCAGTATTTT	CASSLGGGDDTDTQYF
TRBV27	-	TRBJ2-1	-	TGTGCCAGCAGTTTATTTGGGAGGGGGTCCTACAATGAGCAGTTCTTC	CASSLFGRGSYNEQFF
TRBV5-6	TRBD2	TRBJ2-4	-	TGTGCCAGCAGCTTGAGACTAGCGGGAGGCAGGGGTGAGGAGATGCACTTC	CASSLRLAGGRGEEMHF
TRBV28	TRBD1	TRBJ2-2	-	TGTGCCAGCCTATTCGACAGGGGGAGCGGGGAGCTGTTTTTT	CASLFDRGSGELFF
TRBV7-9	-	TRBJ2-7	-	TGTGCCAGCAGAGGTATTAGCGGCTACGAGCAGTACTTC	CASRGISGYEQYF
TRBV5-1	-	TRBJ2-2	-	TGCGCCAGCAGCTTGGATCGGGACCACTACACCGGGGAGCTGTTTTTT	CASSLDRDHYTGELFF